This T cell receptor beta chain derives from a study of blood T cells in healthy people across ages. Findings of the study overall: PBMC samples, being unsorted, prevented any conclusive comparison of naive and antigen-experienced cells.

Details on this clonotype: Its specificity is unknown.

This CDR3 has 14 amino acids. Trimming left V 0 bases short and J 5 bases short, with 10 bases between. CDR1 and CDR2 (germline): SGHKS, YYEKEE (reference sequence). Then a second PCR, running about 6 to 12 cycles, was carried out with a sample-barcoded 5' primer and a J-beta primer mix. A template-switch adaptor with 12 random nucleotides tagged each cDNA molecule. Using its own MiXCR run on the 5' RACE reads, TCRdb lists one record per CDR3 protein. The table lists about 1 million distinct CDR3 sequences, around 43% of them singletons. This chain uses TRBV5-5 with TRBJ2-3; a weak D match, TRBD2 (5 bases). Sequencing was done on a sample of blood. This receptor was identified in a woman aged 60-75 years in good health. DNA of the CDR3: TGTGCCAGCAGCTTGGTGGGCGCGGGAGATACGCAGTATTTT. As protein: CASSLVGAGDTQYF.